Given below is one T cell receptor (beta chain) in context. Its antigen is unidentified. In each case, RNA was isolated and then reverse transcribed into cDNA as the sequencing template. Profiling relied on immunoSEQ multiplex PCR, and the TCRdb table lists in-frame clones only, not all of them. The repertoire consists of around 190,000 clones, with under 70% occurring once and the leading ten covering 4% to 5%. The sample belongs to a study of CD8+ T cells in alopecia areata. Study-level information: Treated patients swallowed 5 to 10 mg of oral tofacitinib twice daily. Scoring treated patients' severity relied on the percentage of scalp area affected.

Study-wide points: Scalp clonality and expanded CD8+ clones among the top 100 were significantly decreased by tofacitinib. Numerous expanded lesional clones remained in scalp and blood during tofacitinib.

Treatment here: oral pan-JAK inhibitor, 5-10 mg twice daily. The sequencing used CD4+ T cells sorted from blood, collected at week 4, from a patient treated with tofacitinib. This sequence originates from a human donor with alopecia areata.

The CDR3 coding sequence is TGTGCCAGCAGTTTAGGGACAGGGGTACACGAGCAGTACTTC. It encodes CASSLGTGVHEQYF. J is TRBJ2-7 and V is TRBV27; 10 nucleotides match TRBD1. This CDR3 has 14 amino acids. V was pared by 2 bases and J by 5 bases, with 3 bases of the junction left unmatched. Per germline, CDR1 MNHEY and CDR2 SMNVEV (reference sequence).